Below, 19 T cell receptor beta chains from the same sample are listed, as sequenced in a study of T cell responses to AZD1222 COVID-19 vaccine. Data came from immunoSEQ multiplex PCR; TCRdb stores just in-frame clones and leaves some out. The sample includes about 160,000 clones, 80% to 95% of them seen just once. The material sequenced was peripheral blood, taken on day 0 of AZD1222 vaccination. These receptors were taken from an adult in good health.

As DNA, the CDR3 is TGTGCCAGCAGCTTGGGCCGGGACGGCGGTAACTATGGCTACACCTTC. Translating gives CASSLGRDGGNYGYTF. The V and J genes are TRBV7-8 and TRBJ1-2, with D possibly being TRBD1 (5 bases). The germline V gene encodes CDR1 SGHVS and CDR2 FQNEAQ. The CDR3 is 16 residues long. Trimming shortened V by 3 bases and J by 1 base, and 15 bases separated the two germline ends.

The chain joins TRBV7-3 to TRBJ1-1, with D perhaps TRBD1 (5 bases). Germline V gene data show CDR1 as SGHTA and CDR2 as FQGTGA. Trimming pared 1 base from V and 3 bases from J, leaving 9 bases between. The CDR3 is made up of 14 amino acids. CDR3: CASSLNRGDTEAFF. In DNA form, the CDR3 reads TGTGCCAGCAGCTTAAATAGGGGTGACACTGAAGCTTTCTTT.

This chain uses TRBV11-2 with TRBJ2-7; a possible D gene is TRBD2 (6 bases). The V end was cut by 4 bases, the J end by 4 bases, with 17 bases between. Germline V gene sequence: CDR1 SGHAT, CDR2 FQNNGV. The CDR3 spans 15 residues. Here the CDR3 DNA reads TGTGCCAGCAGCTCTGGGACTCTCGGGGGTTACGAGCAGTACTTC. Residues: CASSSGTLGGYEQYF.

The chain uses TRBV24-1 and TRBJ1-1, with D possibly matching TRBD1 (5 bases). This CDR3 has 15 residues. V lost 2 bases to trimming and J lost 0 bases, with 9 bases between them. Germline V gene lookup returns CDR1 KGHDR and CDR2 SFDVKD. The CDR3: CATSDSGRVNTEAFF. CDR3 sequence (DNA): TGTGCCACCAGTGATTCGGGACGGGTGAACACTGAAGCTTTCTTT.

The gene calls are TRBV21-1 and TRBJ1-1; the D segment call TRBD1 is taken from the table without a DNA check. TRBV21-1 is flagged as a pseudogene. The CDR3 loop spans 16 amino acids. The CDR3 loop reads CASSKAPGQKNTEAFF. For the CDR3, the DNA is TGTGCCAGCAGCAAAGCACCCGGACAGAAGAACACTGAAGCTTTCTTT.

The J gene is TRBJ2-7, the V gene TRBV9, with 7 bases aligning to TRBD2. The CDR3 is 16 residues long. V shed 0 bases, J shed 2 bases, and the junction held 8 bases outside the gene matches. Germline CDR1 and CDR2: SGDLS and YYNGEE. CDR3: CASSVGGLAVPYEQYF. CDR3 DNA sequence: TGTGCCAGCAGCGTAGGAGGGCTAGCGGTTCCCTACGAGCAGTACTTC.

The CDR3 region is CASSRTGKEAFF. As DNA, the CDR3 is TGTGCCAGCAGCCGTACAGGGAAAGAAGCTTTCTTT. The chain recombines TRBV6-5 with TRBJ1-1, with a tentative D call TRBD1 (6 bases). Germline CDR1 and CDR2: MNHEY and SVGAGI. The germline V and J ends were trimmed by 6 bases and 8 bases, with 13 bases remaining between them. The CDR3 has 12 residues.

The chain has TRBV6-5 and TRBJ2-2; D perhaps matches TRBD1 (6 bases). V was shortened by 0 bases and J by 6 bases, with 11 bases between the two germline ends. The CDR3 loop spans 15 amino acids. The germline V gene has CDR1 MNHEY and CDR2 SVGAGI. The CDR3 bases are TGTGCCAGCAGTTACTCCAGAGGGGGATCCGGGGAGCTGTTTTTT. Translation: CASSYSRGGSGELFF.

V is TRBV3-1 (or the pseudogene TRBV3-2) and J is TRBJ1-3, with 8 positions matching TRBD1. V was pared by 4 bases and J by 0 bases, with 8 bases of the junction left unmatched. CDR1 and CDR2 from the germline V gene are LGHDT and YNNKEL (reference sequence). The CDR3 has 17 residues. The CDR3 DNA sequence: TGTGCCAGCAGCCCCCGGGACAGGATCTTCTCTGGAAACACCATATATTTT. It translates to CASSPRDRIFSGNTIYF.

This sequence joins TRBV4-2 and TRBJ1-1, with no clear D. The CDR3 sequence is 13 residues long. Germline V lookup: CDR1 LGHNA, CDR2 YNFKEQ. V lost 0 bases to trimming and J lost 4 bases, with 6 bases between them. The CDR3 here is CASSQEWGTEAFF. DNA for the CDR3: TGTGCCAGCAGCCAAGAATGGGGCACTGAAGCTTTCTTT.

The chain is built from TRBV6-5 and TRBJ2-7; weak D call: TRBD1 (6 bases). The V end was cut by 2 bases, the J end by 3 bases, with 14 bases between. The CDR3 runs to 15 residues. CDR1 and CDR2 from the germline V gene are MNHEY and SVGAGI. The CDR3 reads CASSYGTRSHYEQYF. Written as DNA, the CDR3 is TGTGCCAGCAGTTACGGGACAAGGTCGCACTACGAGCAGTACTTC.

This chain links TRBV21-1 with TRBJ2-5; TRBD2, the D gene given by the table, was not confirmed from the DNA. TRBV21-1 is given as a pseudogene. The CDR3 spans 20 residues. In DNA form, the CDR3 reads TGTGCCAGCAGCAAAGGCGACTCAGCGGGGGGATTCGCGAGGCAAGAGACCCAGTACTTC. It is translated as CASSKGDSAGGFARQETQYF.

The table lists this clone with a count of one. The V and J genes are TRBV28 and TRBJ1-5, with 9 bases that match TRBD1. The CDR3 extends over 13 amino acids. After removal of 10 bases from V and 3 bases from J, the junction contained 4 bases not matched to a gene. Germline CDR1 is MDHEN and CDR2 is SYDVKM. The CDR3 here is CATGTGHNQPQHF. The CDR3 coding sequence is TGTGCCACAGGGACAGGGCACAATCAGCCCCAGCATTTT. Using reference TRBV28 and TRBJ1-5 for the parts outside the CDR3, the full variable domain is DVKVTQSSRYLVKRTGEKVFLECVQDMDHENMFWYRQDPGLGLRLIYFSYDVKMKEKGDIPEGYSVSREKKERFSLILESASTNQTSMYLCATGTGHNQPQHFGDGTRLSIL.

J is TRBJ2-2 and V is TRBV9, with 9 bases that match TRBD1. Germline assignment: CDR1 SGDLS and CDR2 YYNGEE. J gave up 5 bases and V 0 bases, and 2 bases lay outside the gene matches. CDR3 size: 15 residues. The CDR3 DNA follows: TGTGCCAGCAGCGTAGTAGGACAGGGGACCGGGGAGCTGTTTTTT. It is translated as CASSVVGQGTGELFF.

This chain connects TRBV28 to TRBJ2-1, with D uncertain. The germline V gene has CDR1 MDHEN and CDR2 SYDVKM. V was trimmed by 4 bases and J by 0 bases, leaving 7 bases between them. The CDR3 sequence is 14 residues long. DNA of the CDR3: TGTGCCAGCAGTTCTCAGAACTCCTACAATGAGCAGTTCTTC. This translates into CASSSQNSYNEQFF.

The rearrangement uses TRBV18 and TRBJ1-2; D is uncertain. The CDR3 runs to 13 residues. Trimming left V 2 bases short and J 4 bases short, with 8 bases between. Germline CDR1 KGHSH, CDR2 LQKENI. As DNA, the CDR3 is TGTGCCAGCTCACCAGCAGCAGCCTATGGCTACACCTTC. This sequence encodes CASSPAAAYGYTF.

The chain carries TRBV11-2 and TRBJ2-7; D is unresolved. The germline CDR1 and CDR2 sequences are SGHAT and FQNNGV. This CDR3 comprises 15 residues. V lost 1 base to trimming and J lost 2 bases, with 12 bases between them. The CDR3 DNA is TGTGCCAGCAGCTTAGTCTTAGGGCAAACCTACGAGCAGTACTTC. It encodes CASSLVLGQTYEQYF.

This clone was recorded a few times. The gene calls are TRBV7-3 and TRBJ2-1, with 8 bases matching TRBD1. The length of the CDR3 is 14 residues. The V and J ends lost 4 bases and 5 bases, in that order; junction bases with no gene match: 4. Germline CDR1 is SGHTA and CDR2 is FQGTGA. The DNA of the CDR3 is TGTGCCAGCAGCTCCTACAGGGGGAACAATGAGCAGTTCTTC. Amino acids: CASSSYRGNNEQFF.

A word on this clone: The germline gene is not matched at one end of the junction; a read error may be the cause. The rearrangement links TRBV7-7 to TRBJ2-2; weak D call: TRBD2 (5 bases). The CDR3 loop spans 14 amino acids. Germline V gene data show CDR1 as SSHAT and CDR2 as FNYEAQ (reference sequence). DNA of the CDR3: TGTGCTAGCAGCACTACTAGTTCCACCGGGGAGCTGTTTTTT. Residues: CASSTTSSTGELFF.